These 9 T cell receptor beta chains originate from one sample sequenced in a study of response to subunit inactivated influenza vaccine. MiXCR, applied by TCRdb to the RT-PCR reads, yields one record per CDR3 protein. The sample holds under 750,000 distinct CDR3 sequences, about 12% seen once. The sequencing here drew on PBMCs from blood, taken on the day of vaccination. The receptors originated from a man aged 50-60 years who received an inactivated influenza vaccine.

This clonotype came up a few times. The chain couples TRBV6-2 or TRBV6-3 to TRBJ2-7; D gene uncertain. V was pared by 5 bases and J by 1 base, with 18 bases between. Germline CDR1 and CDR2: MNHEY and SVGEGT. The length of the CDR3 is 16 residues. The CDR3 protein is CASSPSSGRFSYEQYF. In DNA, the CDR3 is TGTGCCAGCAGTCCCTCGTCGGGCCGGTTTTCCTACGAGCAGTACTTC.

The rearrangement links TRBV28 to TRBJ2-5, with D tentatively TRBD1 (5 bases). CDR1 and CDR2 from the germline V gene are MDHEN and SYDVKM. CDR3 length equals 17 residues. V was cut by 3 bases and J by 2 bases, with 19 bases left in between. CDR3 amino acids: CASSLIIGAAIQETQYF. CDR3 in DNA: TGTGCCAGCAGTTTGATAATTGGGGCCGCAATACAAGAGACCCAGTACTTC.

This clonotype has a handful of counts. The chain couples TRBV29-1 to TRBJ1-4; D is possibly TRBD1 (5 bases). V dropped 7 bases and J dropped 6 bases, with 12 bases sitting between them. Germline CDR1 and CDR2: SQVTM and ANQGSEA. The CDR3 loop spans 12 amino acids. The CDR3 sequence is CSGGRGDEKLFF. CDR3 coding DNA: TGCAGCGGTGGTCGAGGGGATGAAAAACTGTTTTTT.

V and J are TRBV3-1 and TRBJ2-5, with D perhaps assigned TRBD1 or TRBD2 (5 bases each). CDR1 and CDR2 from the germline V gene are LGHDT and YNNKEL (reference sequence). CDR3 length: 13 amino acids. Trimming stripped 2 bases from V and 4 bases from J, with 8 bases between. The CDR3 DNA reads as TGTGCCAGCAGCCAACGGGGCGGAGAGACCCAGTACTTC. Residues: CASSQRGGETQYF.

This clonotype was counted a few times. The V gene is TRBV24-1, the J gene TRBJ2-1, with a tentative D call TRBD2 (5 bases). Germline V gene sequence: CDR1 KGHDR, CDR2 SFDVKD. The length of the CDR3 is 12 residues. With 10 bases removed from V and 5 bases from J, the gap between germline ends came to 11 bases. The CDR3 is CATGRGNNEQFF. The CDR3 region has the DNA TGTGCCACAGGTCGGGGTAACAATGAGCAGTTCTTC.

This chain connects TRBV2 to TRBJ2-2; perhaps TRBD1 as D (5 bases). The CDR3 consists of 16 residues. Germline V lookup: CDR1 SNHLY, CDR2 FYNNEI. V shed 6 bases and J shed 0 bases, with 14 bases lying between them. The CDR3 region has the DNA TGTGCCAGCAGCATTTTACAGGCAGCGAACACCGGGGAGCTGTTTTTT. The encoded protein is CASSILQAANTGELFF. The variable domain in full, with the rest retrieved from reference TRBV2 and TRBJ2-2, is EPEVTQTPSHQVTQMGQEVILRCVPISNHLYFYWYRQILGQKVEFLVSFYNNEISEKSEIFDDQFSVERPDGSNFTLKIRSTKLEDSAMYFCASSILQAANTGELFFGEGSRLTVL.

The chain links TRBV29-1 to TRBJ1-1; no definite D call. CDR3 size: 13 residues. Germline lookup yields CDR1 SQVTM and CDR2 ANQGSEA. V was clipped by 4 bases and J by 1 base, with 10 bases between them. The chain's CDR3 is CSVVLRSNTEAFF. DNA of the CDR3: TGCAGCGTTGTACTTAGATCGAACACTGAAGCTTTCTTT.

Ten or more counts support this clonotype. Here the CDR3 reads CSVGGGSSYNEQFF. The CDR3 DNA reads TGCAGCGTCGGGGGCGGGAGTTCATACAATGAGCAGTTCTTC. This chain uses TRBV29-1 with TRBJ2-1, with TRBD2 as a possible D gene (7 bases). The germline V gene has CDR1 SQVTM and CDR2 ANQGSEA. The CDR3 covers 14 residues. Trimming left V 6 bases short and J 4 bases short, with 16 bases between.

The V call is TRBV10-3, the J call TRBJ2-1; the D gene is possibly TRBD1 (6 bases). CDR3 length: 14 amino acids. The V and J ends lost 5 bases and 5 bases respectively, with 13 bases between them. Germline lookup yields CDR1 ENHRY and CDR2 SYGVKD. CDR3 in amino acids: CAISIIGQNNEQFF. In DNA, the CDR3 is TGTGCCATCAGTATCATAGGACAGAACAATGAGCAGTTCTTC.